This TCR beta chain was documented in a study of blood T cell repertoires in COVID-19. As for the study in general: The analysed material was cDNA or gDNA that came from T cells, B-cell-depleted T cells, or PBMCs.

As processed by the authors: It was from reference gene primer amplification that nucleated cell counts were estimated. The assay was immunoSEQ multiplex PCR, and TCRdb's table has in-frame clones only and misses some. V, J and clone size derive from that table, while D and trimming were established from the DNA sequence. The table has more than 85,000 clones, about 87% seen once; the top ten hold 3%. J lost 4 bases, V lost 4 bases, and 1 base had no gene match. CDR3 length: 12 amino acids. CDR1 and CDR2 (germline): SGDLS, YYNGEE. Specimen: peripheral blood. V and J are TRBV9 and TRBJ2-5, with 7 bases lining up with TRBD1. This clonotype was obtained from a man aged 50-59 years with active or convalescent COVID-19. DNA of the CDR3: TGTGCCAGCAGCCCAGGGGGAGAGACCCAGTACTTC. This encodes CASSPGGETQYF.